Below, 29 T cell receptor beta chains from the same sample are listed, as sequenced in a study of T cells in Graves' hyperthyroidism and ophthalmopathy. RNA transcripts yielded amplified TCR beta CDR3 regions. A first-round RT-PCR of the TCR CDR3 used the HTBI primer set. Each CDR3 protein is one row after TCRdb ran MiXCR on the multiplex PCR reads. The table includes around 600,000 distinct CDR3 sequences, roughly 14% detected once. Sequencing used blood. Receptor source: a woman aged 50 to 60 with Graves' ophthalmopathy.

This clonotype was observed a few times. Just one base apart from a much larger clone, this may be a read error. The rearrangement uses TRBV12-3 or TRBV12-4 and TRBJ2-4; tentative D call: TRBD2 (5 bases). The CDR3 length is 15 residues. CDR3 amino acids: CVSSSSGIAKNIQYF. The CDR3 DNA sequence: TGTGTCAGCAGTTCGAGCGGAATAGCCAAAAACATTCAGTACTTC.

This clonotype was counted many times. V is TRBV13 and J is TRBJ1-2; tentatively, D is TRBD1 (6 bases). Trimming cost V 3 bases and J 4 bases, with 21 bases left between them. There are 17 residues in the CDR3. Per germline, CDR1 PRHDT and CDR2 FYEKMQ (reference sequence). The CDR3 region is CASSLGEVGGAFYGYTF. For the CDR3, the DNA is TGTGCCAGCAGCTTGGGCGAAGTGGGGGGCGCTTTCTATGGCTACACCTTC.

This clonotype was counted between two and nine times. The chain carries TRBV7-9 and TRBJ2-3; 11 bases fit TRBD2. The CDR3 runs to 15 residues. The trim removed 3 bases at V and 4 bases at J, leaving 3 bases unmatched. The germline V gene has CDR1 SEHNR and CDR2 FQNEAQ (reference sequence). CDR3 region: CASSLGLADADTQYF. The CDR3 nucleotides are TGTGCCAGCAGCTTGGGACTAGCGGATGCAGATACGCAGTATTTT. The full variable domain, its missing parts supplied by reference TRBV7-9 and TRBJ2-3, is DTGVSQNPRHKITKRGQNVTFRCDPISEHNRLYWYRQTLGQGPEFLTYFQNEAQLEKSRLLSDRFSAERPKGSFSTLEIQRTEQGDSAMYLCASSLGLADADTQYFGPGTRLTVL.

This clonotype was found many times. The J gene is TRBJ2-7, the V gene TRBV12-3 or TRBV12-4; TRBD1 agrees at 9 bases. After removal of 3 bases from V and 3 bases from J, the junction contained 3 bases not matched to a gene. CDR3 size: 14 residues. This CDR3 reads CASSFRDRVYEQYF. The CDR3 region has the DNA TGTGCCAGCAGTTTCCGGGACAGGGTCTACGAGCAGTACTTC.

This chain links TRBV20-1 with TRBJ2-1; 8 nucleotides align to TRBD2. Germline-derived CDR1 and CDR2 are DFQATT and SNEGSKA (reference sequence). The CDR3 has 15 residues. The junction had 13 bases not matched to a gene; V was cut back by 3 bases and J by 9 bases. CDR3 loop: CSARSREGGFAEQFF. The DNA for the CDR3 is TGCAGTGCTAGGTCCCGGGAGGGGGGCTTCGCTGAGCAGTTCTTC.

This clonotype was observed a few times. The rearrangement links TRBV7-3 to TRBJ1-1; no definite D call. CDR3 length: 14 residues. The germline CDR1 and CDR2 sequences are SGHTA and FQGTGA. Trimming took off 3 bases at V and 5 bases at J, with 13 bases between the two ends. The CDR3 protein is CASSFGIGRTEAFF. The DNA for the CDR3 is TGTGCCAGCAGCTTCGGTATAGGGAGGACTGAAGCTTTCTTT.

The table lists this clonotype with a count of one. As DNA, the CDR3 is TGCGCCAGCAGCCCGGACGGGTACACCGGGGAGCTGTTTTTT. Translation: CASSPDGYTGELFF. The chain joins TRBV5-1 to TRBJ2-2; no definite D call. Deletions cut 4 bases from V and 3 bases from J, with 10 bases between. This CDR3 contains 14 residues. From germline, CDR1 is SGHRS and CDR2 YFSETQ. Full variable domain (missing parts from reference TRBV5-1 and TRBJ2-2): KAGVTQTPRYLIKTRGQQVTLSCSPISGHRSVSWYQQTPGQGLQFLFEYFSETQRNKGNFPGRFSGRQFSNSRSEMNVSTLELGDSALYLCASSPDGYTGELFFGEGSRLTVL.

This rearrangement joins TRBV24-1 to TRBJ1-1; 9 bases line up with TRBD1. Germline assignment: CDR1 KGHDR and CDR2 SFDVKD. Trimming at V came to 11 bases and at J to 1 base, leaving 4 bases not matched to a gene. The length of the CDR3 is 13 residues. CDR3 in amino acids: CANLTGGNTEAFF. The CDR3 bases are TGTGCCAACTTGACAGGGGGGAACACTGAAGCTTTCTTT.

The CDR3 DNA reads TGTGCCAGCGCCCAAGTTGAGGCGAATGAGCAGTTCTTC. Residues: CASAQVEANEQFF. The V call is TRBV3-1, the J call TRBJ2-1; D ambiguous. Germline V lookup: CDR1 LGHDT, CDR2 YNNKEL (reference sequence). This CDR3 is built from 13 residues. Trimming took off 8 bases at V and 7 bases at J, with 15 bases between the two ends.

This clonotype showed up many times. The V and J genes are TRBV20-1 and TRBJ1-1; D remains ambiguous. The CDR3 consists of 11 residues. The germline gives CDR1 DFQATT, CDR2 SNEGSKA (reference sequence). The V end lost 0 bases, the J end lost 11 bases, and 10 bases lay between the germline ends. The DNA of the CDR3 is TGCAGTGCTAGAGACACGGTTTCGGCTTTCTTT. This translates into CSARDTVSAFF.

The chain uses TRBV19 and TRBJ1-4; 7 bases are shared with TRBD1. The germline V gene has CDR1 LNHDA and CDR2 SQIVND (reference sequence). J was trimmed by 6 bases and V by 5 bases; bases with no gene match: 6. The CDR3 covers 14 residues. This CDR3 reads CASSRDREDEKLFF. CDR3 DNA: TGTGCCAGTAGTCGAGACAGGGAGGATGAAAAACTGTTTTTT.

This clonotype was seen at least ten times. This sequence joins TRBV12-5 and TRBJ2-2; TRBD2 aligns across 14 bases. CDR1 is LGHNT and CDR2 is FRNRAP in the germline V gene. This CDR3 contains 16 residues. J lost 6 bases, V lost 5 bases, and 5 bases had no gene match. CDR3: CASGIRTSGRPGELFF. Written as DNA, the CDR3 is TGTGCTAGTGGTATTCGGACTAGCGGGAGGCCCGGGGAGCTGTTTTTT.

This clonotype was detected many times. CDR3: CASRREGTSYEQYF. DNA for the CDR3: TGTGCCAGCAGGAGGGAAGGGACATCCTACGAGCAGTACTTC. The rearrangement uses TRBV12-3 or TRBV12-4 and TRBJ2-7, with D possibly TRBD1 on 6 matching bases. The CDR3 has 14 amino acids. Trimming removed 6 bases from V and 1 base from J, with 13 bases in between.

Many counts were recorded for this clonotype. The chain carries TRBV7-8 and TRBJ1-6; 7 bases align to TRBD1. The germline V gene has CDR1 SGHVS and CDR2 FQNEAQ. Trimming at V came to 2 bases and at J to 0 bases, leaving 7 bases not matched to a gene. The CDR3 runs 18 residues. CDR3 sequence reads: CASSLSGQTSSYNSPLHF. In DNA, the CDR3 is TGTGCCAGCAGCTTATCGGGACAGACGAGCTCCTATAATTCACCCCTCCACTTT.

Many counts were recorded for this clonotype. The chain couples TRBV2 to TRBJ2-3; unclear D gene. CDR1 is SNHLY, CDR2 FYNNEI, per germline. CDR3 length: 13 residues. V was shortened by 6 bases and J by 0 bases, with 7 bases between the two germline ends. The CDR3 coding sequence is TGTGCCAGCAGCAGCGAGAGCACAGATACGCAGTATTTT. As protein: CASSSESTDTQYF.

The rearrangement uses TRBV6-5 and TRBJ1-6; D remains unclear. Trimming stripped 2 bases from V and 7 bases from J, with 9 bases between. In germline, CDR1 is MNHEY, CDR2 SVGAGI. The CDR3 has 14 residues. This chain's CDR3 is CASSYPEANSPLHF. In DNA, the CDR3 is TGTGCCAGCAGTTACCCTGAAGCGAATTCACCCCTCCACTTT.

This clonotype was counted at least ten times. This chain connects TRBV28 to TRBJ2-3; 10 positions agree with TRBD1. V was pared by 7 bases and J by 1 base, with 8 bases of the junction left unmatched. From germline, CDR1 is MDHEN and CDR2 SYDVKM. This CDR3 contains 16 residues. CDR3 region: CASTPSGTGGTDTQYF. The CDR3 nucleotides read TGTGCCAGCACTCCCTCCGGGACAGGGGGCACAGATACGCAGTATTTT.

This clonotype was counted ten times or more. CDR3 in amino acids: CASSSPDRPGKTQYF. CDR3 coding DNA: TGTGCCAGCAGCTCACCAGACCGTCCGGGGAAGACCCAGTACTTC. The chain joins TRBV7-8 to TRBJ2-5; possibly TRBD2 for D (5 bases). Germline V gene lookup returns CDR1 SGHVS and CDR2 FQNEAQ. The length of the CDR3 is 15 residues. Trimming shortened V by 4 bases and J by 6 bases, and 18 bases separated the two germline ends.

The chain has TRBV7-9 and TRBJ1-2, with 7 nucleotides matching TRBD1. The CDR3 contains 14 residues. Germline-derived CDR1 and CDR2 are SEHNR and FQNEAQ (reference sequence). The J segment lost 6 bases and the V segment lost 0 bases, leaving 4 bases of the junction unmatched. In nucleotides, the CDR3 is TGTGCCAGCAGCTTAGCCCGGGACAGCCATGGCTACACCTTC. Amino acid sequence: CASSLARDSHGYTF.

This clonotype was counted ten times or more. V is TRBV28 and J is TRBJ1-1, with TRBD1 matching over 8 bases. This CDR3 is built from 14 residues. After removal of 6 bases from V and 5 bases from J, the junction contained 8 bases not matched to a gene. The germline V gene encodes CDR1 MDHEN and CDR2 SYDVKM. CDR3 DNA: TGTGCCAGCAGCCCACAGGGGGAGCGGACTGAAGCTTTCTTT. The encoded protein is CASSPQGERTEAFF.

The table lists this clonotype with a few counts. The chain combines TRBV19 with TRBJ1-1; maybe TRBD1 (6 bases). The germline gives CDR1 LNHDA, CDR2 SQIVND (reference sequence). V was clipped by 7 bases and J by 6 bases, with 15 bases between them. This CDR3 region has 13 residues. CDR3 DNA: TGTGCCAGTACCCCGTTAGGGGGGTCTGAAGCTTTCTTT. It encodes CASTPLGGSEAFF.

The chain has TRBV11-3 and TRBJ1-1, with D perhaps TRBD1 (5 bases). The V end was cut by 1 base, the J end by 6 bases, with 9 bases between. The length of the CDR3 is 13 residues. Germline V gene data show CDR1 as SGHNT and CDR2 as YENEEA. CDR3 region: CASSLAGDSEAFF. CDR3 bases: TGTGCCAGCAGCTTAGCCGGGGACTCTGAAGCTTTCTTT.

This clonotype occurred many times. The chain carries TRBV6-1 and TRBJ2-1; a weak D match, TRBD2 (6 bases). The CDR3 loop spans 13 amino acids. Trimming took off 6 bases at V and 3 bases at J, with 9 bases between the two ends. The germline V gene has CDR1 MNHNS and CDR2 SASEGT. In nucleotides, the CDR3 is TGTGCCAGCAGGCTAGCGAACTACAATGAGCAGTTCTTC. Encoded protein: CASRLANYNEQFF.

This clonotype was seen many times. The rearrangement uses TRBV12-3 or TRBV12-4 and TRBJ1-5; 9 positions match TRBD1. The V segment lost 3 bases and the J segment 3 bases; nucleotides outside the gene matches: 3. There are 15 residues in the CDR3. CDR3 in DNA: TGTGCCAGCAGTTTGCGACAGGGGGACAATCAGCCCCAGCATTTT. Protein product: CASSLRQGDNQPQHF.

This CDR3 reads CASSQDSRGVGQSIYGYTF. The CDR3 DNA is TGTGCCAGCAGCCAAGATAGCAGAGGTGTGGGACAGAGCATCTATGGCTACACCTTC. This rearrangement joins TRBV14 to TRBJ1-2, with 7 bases matching TRBD1. The CDR3 is 19 amino acids. CDR1 SGHDN and CDR2 FVKESK come from the germline V gene. The V gene end was trimmed by 0 bases and the J gene end by 4 bases; junction bases not matched to a gene: 17.

The rearrangement joins TRBV15 to TRBJ2-3; 7 nucleotides agree with TRBD2. This CDR3 comprises 16 residues. Germline V lookup: CDR1 LNHNV, CDR2 YYDKDF (reference sequence). V lost 1 base to trimming and J lost 0 bases; unmatched junction nucleotides: 4. The CDR3: CATSRVLAASTDTQYF. CDR3 nucleotides: TGTGCCACCAGCAGAGTCCTAGCGGCTAGCACAGATACGCAGTATTTT.

The CDR3 coding sequence is TGTGCCAGCAGCTTTCGGGACAAATACAATGAGCAGTTCTTC. This sequence encodes CASSFRDKYNEQFF. The V call is TRBV7-6, the J call TRBJ2-1, with a weak D call TRBD1 (6 bases). The CDR3 sequence is 14 residues long. Looked up from germline, CDR1 is SGHVS and CDR2 is FNYEAQ. Trimming removed 3 bases at V and 4 bases at J, with 10 bases between.

At least ten counts were recorded for this clonotype. The rearrangement joins TRBV28 to TRBJ2-7; D ambiguous. Germline-derived CDR1 and CDR2 are MDHEN and SYDVKM. Between the trimmed V and J ends, which lost 5 bases and 5 bases, there was a span of 10 bases. The CDR3 has 12 amino acids. CDR3 region: CASSDPPHEQYF. The CDR3 DNA follows: TGTGCCAGCAGTGATCCCCCCCACGAGCAGTACTTC.

This clonotype was detected ten times or more. The chain joins TRBV3-1 to TRBJ1-1, with 7 bases aligning to TRBD1. V trimming: 1 base; J trimming: 11 bases; junction bases outside the gene matches: 10. The CDR3 has 14 residues. Germline V CDR1 and CDR2: LGHDT, YNNKEL (reference sequence). CDR3 sequence (DNA): TGTGCCAGCAGCCAAGTTCACAGGGGAGTGGGGGCTTTCTTT. This encodes CASSQVHRGVGAFF. The whole variable domain, remainder taken from reference TRBV3-1 and TRBJ1-1, is DTAVSQTPKYLVTQMGNDKSIKCEQNLGHDTMYWYKQDSKKFLKIMFSYNNKELIINETVPNRFSPKSPDKAHLNLHINSLELGDSAVYFCASSQVHRGVGAFFGQGTRLTVV.